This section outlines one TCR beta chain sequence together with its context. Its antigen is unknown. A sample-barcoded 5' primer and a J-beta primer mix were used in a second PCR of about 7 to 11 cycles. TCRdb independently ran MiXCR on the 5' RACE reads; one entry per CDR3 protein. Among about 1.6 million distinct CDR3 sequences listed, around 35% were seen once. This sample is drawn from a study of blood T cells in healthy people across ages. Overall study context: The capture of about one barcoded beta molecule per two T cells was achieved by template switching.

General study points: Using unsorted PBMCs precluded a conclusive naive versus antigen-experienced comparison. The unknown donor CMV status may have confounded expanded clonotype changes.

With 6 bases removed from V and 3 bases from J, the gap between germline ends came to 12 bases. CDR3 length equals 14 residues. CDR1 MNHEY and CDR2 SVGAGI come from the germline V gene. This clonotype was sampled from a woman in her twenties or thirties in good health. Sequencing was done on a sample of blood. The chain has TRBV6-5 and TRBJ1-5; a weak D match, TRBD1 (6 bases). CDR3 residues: CASRNRDNNQPQHF. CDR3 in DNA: TGTGCCAGCAGAAACCGGGACAACAATCAGCCCCAGCATTTT.